This T cell receptor beta chain was documented in a study of identical twins. Points from the study as a whole: Twins' surplus sharing was weaker for beta out-of-frame sequences. The more abundant beta clonotypes in cord blood had fewer insertions, and memory repertoires did not show this.

The table lists this clonotype with a few counts. The antigen is undetermined. Template switching added a universal primer binding site, and final cDNA carried unique molecular identifiers. One entry per CDR3 protein results from TCRdb running MiXCR on the 5' RACE reads. The sample has 1.5 million to 2 million distinct CDR3 sequences, 25% to 35% seen once. This CDR3 is 14 amino acids long. Germline V gives CDR1 SEHNR, CDR2 FQNEAQ (reference sequence). The genes are TRBV7-9 and TRBJ2-5, with 8 bases identical to TRBD1. The assigned J gene may be wrong: the sequence end matches TRBJ2-7 better. Sequencing was performed on cord blood. The receptor's source is a newborn girl in good health. The chain's CDR3 is CASSQDRVNYEQYF. DNA for the CDR3: TGTGCCAGCAGCCAGGACAGGGTTAACTACGAGCAGTACTTC.